This T cell receptor (beta chain) derives from a study of T cell repertoires in cytomegalovirus infection. TCRdb used MiXCR to reprocess the reads, holding one entry per CDR3 protein. In the table there are approximately 110,000 distinct CDR3 sequences, under 55% of which are singletons. For this clonotype: The antigen is not known.

The receptor's source is a human donor in good health (CMV status not recorded). Some clones in this sample may be carry-over from other donors' samples. Specimen: CD8+ T cells from cultured PBMCs, collected from culture after CMV antigen stimulation.

The CDR3 DNA reads as TGTGCCAGCAGTCAAGGGCTAGCGGGTCCCGGGGAGCTGTTTTTT. This codes for CASSQGLAGPGELFF. The chain combines TRBV12-3 or TRBV12-4 with TRBJ2-2, with 8 bases identical to TRBD2. The CDR3 runs to 15 residues. V trimming: 5 bases; J trimming: 6 bases; junction bases outside the gene matches: 8.